A single sample is the source of the 10 T cell receptor beta chains below, sequenced in a study of blood T cell repertoires in COVID-19. Sequenced by immunoSEQ multiplex PCR; TCRdb stores in-frame clones only, minus some. This sample has 290,000 or so clones, with nearly 90% found just once. The sample comprised PBMCs or T cells enriched from blood (not recorded which). All receptors derive from a woman younger than 35 with acute COVID-19.

This clone was recorded only once. The V and J genes are TRBV18 and TRBJ2-3, with 9 bases lining up with TRBD1. The CDR3 loop spans 18 amino acids. The germline gives CDR1 KGHSH, CDR2 LQKENI. Trimming removed 3 bases from V and 1 base from J; junction bases left unmatched: 11. The CDR3 nucleotides read TGTGCCAGCTCACCCCCGGGACAGGGAACGGTGGGCACAGATACGCAGTATTTT. Translating gives CASSPPGQGTVGTDTQYF.

A word on this clone: One end of the junction does not line up with germline, which may come from a read error. The chain links TRBV7-3 to TRBJ1-2; 9 bases match TRBD1. Germline V gene lookup returns CDR1 SGHTA and CDR2 FQGTGA. The CDR3 runs to 15 residues. The CDR3 DNA reads as TGTGCCAGCAGCATAACAGGGGGCGCAGGGTATGGCTACACCTTC. Its protein product is CASSITGGAGYGYTF.

The V gene is TRBV6-1, the J gene TRBJ1-5; 8 nucleotides align to TRBD1. V lost 1 base to trimming and J lost 7 bases; unmatched junction nucleotides: 3. The CDR3 sequence is 14 residues long. Germline V gene sequence: CDR1 MNHNS, CDR2 SASEGT. CDR3 DNA sequence: TGTGCCAGCAGTGAAGAGGCAGGGGGCCAGCCCCAGCATTTT. Protein product: CASSEEAGGQPQHF.

This clone was detected once. This chain joins TRBV7-3 and TRBJ2-1, with 11 bases identical to TRBD1. In germline, CDR1 is SGHTA, CDR2 FQGTGA. Unmatched junction bases numbered 6, after V lost 3 bases and J lost 5 bases. The CDR3 has 16 amino acids. The CDR3 is CASSFLPGQGDNEQFF. CDR3 nucleotides: TGTGCCAGCAGCTTCCTCCCGGGACAGGGGGACAATGAGCAGTTCTTC.

This sequence joins TRBV6-5 and TRBJ1-2, with D possibly TRBD1 on 5 matching bases. This CDR3 region has 14 residues. Germline CDR1 MNHEY, CDR2 SVGAGI. The ends were cut back, 5 bases at V and 7 bases at J, with 17 bases in the middle. The CDR3 sequence is CASSPAEGVAGYTF. CDR3 bases: TGTGCCAGCAGTCCGGCTGAAGGGGTGGCTGGCTACACCTTC.

The J gene is TRBJ2-7, the V gene TRBV10-3, with 7 bases that match TRBD2. The CDR3 consists of 13 residues. CDR1 and CDR2 from the germline V gene are ENHRY and SYGVKD. J was trimmed by 5 bases and V by 6 bases; bases with no gene match: 7. The CDR3 DNA reads as TGTGCCATCAGGGGAGGGATAGGAGACGAGCAGTACTTC. This translates into CAIRGGIGDEQYF.

The rearrangement uses TRBV2 and TRBJ1-4; D gene ambiguous. CDR1 and CDR2 from the germline V gene are SNHLY and FYNNEI. V dropped 4 bases and J dropped 11 bases, with 14 bases sitting between them. This CDR3 comprises 13 residues. The CDR3 is CASSVQAKEKLFF. In DNA, the CDR3 is TGTGCCAGCAGTGTGCAGGCTAAAGAGAAACTGTTTTTT.

The rearrangement uses TRBV18 and TRBJ2-1; tentatively, D is TRBD1 (6 bases). The CDR3 length is 14 residues. Trimming stripped 5 bases from V and 4 bases from J, with 12 bases between. Looked up from germline, CDR1 is KGHSH and CDR2 is LQKENI. The CDR3 sequence is CASSGGQLYNEQFF. For the CDR3, the DNA is TGTGCCAGCTCAGGTGGACAGTTATACAATGAGCAGTTCTTC.

The chain combines TRBV18 with TRBJ2-5; 7 bases line up with TRBD2. The V segment lost 6 bases and the J segment 1 base; nucleotides outside the gene matches: 11. CDR3 length: 16 residues. Germline V gene data show CDR1 as KGHSH and CDR2 as LQKENI. The CDR3 DNA reads TGTGCCAGCTCCCAGAACGTACGGGAGGCCCAAGAGACCCAGTACTTC. This translates into CASSQNVREAQETQYF.

The gene calls are TRBV7-6 and TRBJ1-5; D might be TRBD1 (5 bases). This CDR3 is 15 amino acids long. The germline V gene encodes CDR1 SGHVS and CDR2 FNYEAQ. The V end lost 5 bases, the J end lost 1 base, and 12 bases lay between the germline ends. CDR3 in amino acids: CASSRTGESNQPQHF. The CDR3 DNA sequence: TGTGCCAGCAGCCGTACGGGGGAGAGCAATCAGCCCCAGCATTTT.